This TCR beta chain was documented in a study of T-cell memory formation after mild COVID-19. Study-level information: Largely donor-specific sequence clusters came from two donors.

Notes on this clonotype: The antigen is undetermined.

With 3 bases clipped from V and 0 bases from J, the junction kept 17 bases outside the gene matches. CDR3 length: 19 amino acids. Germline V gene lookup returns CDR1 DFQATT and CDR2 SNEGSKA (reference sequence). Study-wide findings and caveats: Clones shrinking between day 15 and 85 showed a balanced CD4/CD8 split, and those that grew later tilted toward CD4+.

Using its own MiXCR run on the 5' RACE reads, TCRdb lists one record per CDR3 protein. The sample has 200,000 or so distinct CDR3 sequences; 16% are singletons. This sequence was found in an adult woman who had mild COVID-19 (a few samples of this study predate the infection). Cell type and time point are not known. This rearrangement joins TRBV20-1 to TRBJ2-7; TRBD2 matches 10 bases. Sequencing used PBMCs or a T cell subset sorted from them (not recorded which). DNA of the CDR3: TGCAGTGCTAGTCCCCTCCTTAGTAGCGGGGGGACGAGCTCCTACGAGCAGTACTTC. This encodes CSASPLLSSGGTSSYEQYF.